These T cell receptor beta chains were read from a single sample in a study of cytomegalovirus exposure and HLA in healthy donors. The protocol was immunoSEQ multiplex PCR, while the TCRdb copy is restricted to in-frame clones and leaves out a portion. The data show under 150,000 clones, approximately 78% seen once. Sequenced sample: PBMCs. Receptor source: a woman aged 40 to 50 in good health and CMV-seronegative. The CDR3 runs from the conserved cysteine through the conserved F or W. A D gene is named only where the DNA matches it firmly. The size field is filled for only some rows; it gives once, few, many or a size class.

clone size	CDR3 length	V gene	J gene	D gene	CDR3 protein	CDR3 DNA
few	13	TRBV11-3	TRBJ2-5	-	CASSSRARETQYF	TGTGCCAGCAGCTCCAGGGCGCGAGAGACCCAGTACTTC
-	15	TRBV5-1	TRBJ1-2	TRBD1	CASSFPGQGADVYTF	TGCGCCAGCAGCTTTCCGGGACAGGGGGCGGATGTCTACACCTTC
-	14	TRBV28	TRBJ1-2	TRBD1	CASSPADRGYGYTF	TGTGCCAGCAGTCCCGCGGACAGGGGATATGGCTACACCTTC
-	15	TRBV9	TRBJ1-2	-	CASSVEAGANYGYTF	TGTGCCAGCAGCGTAGAGGCAGGCGCTAACTATGGCTACACCTTC
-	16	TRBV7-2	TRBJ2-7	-	CASSHSPSSASYEQYF	TGTGCCAGCAGCCATTCACCTTCTAGCGCCTCCTACGAGCAGTACTTC
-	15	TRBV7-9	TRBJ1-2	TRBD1	CASSLVARGYYGYTF	TGTGCCAGCAGCTTAGTGGCCAGGGGGTACTATGGCTACACCTTC
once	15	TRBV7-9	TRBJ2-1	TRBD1	CASRLRGTGNGEQFF	TGTGCCAGCAGGCTTAGGGGGACAGGTAATGGTGAGCAGTTCTTC
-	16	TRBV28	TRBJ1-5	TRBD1	CASSLPGQGAYQPQHF	TGTGCCAGCAGCCTACCGGGACAGGGGGCTTATCAGCCCCAGCATTTT
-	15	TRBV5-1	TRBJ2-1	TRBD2	CASGPTSGAHVGQFF	TGCGCCAGCGGACCTACTAGCGGAGCTCATGTGGGGCAGTTCTTC
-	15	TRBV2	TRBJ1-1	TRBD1	CASSEGQGGTAEAFF	TGTGCCAGCAGTGAAGGACAGGGGGGAACGGCTGAAGCTTTCTTT
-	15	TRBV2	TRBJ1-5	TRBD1	CASSGEQGGNQPQHF	TGTGCCAGCAGTGGGGAACAGGGGGGCAATCAGCCCCAGCATTTT
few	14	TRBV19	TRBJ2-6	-	CASSAGYGANVLTF	TGTGCCAGTAGTGCAGGGTATGGGGCCAACGTCCTGACTTTC
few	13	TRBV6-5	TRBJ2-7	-	CASRSADTYEQYF	TGTGCCAGCAGGTCTGCGGACACCTACGAGCAGTACTTC
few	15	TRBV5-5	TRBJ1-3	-	CASSLDRFSGNTIYF	TGTGCCAGCAGCTTGGACAGGTTCTCTGGAAACACCATATATTTT
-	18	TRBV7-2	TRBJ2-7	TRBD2	CASSLDLFRELAVYEQYF	TGTGCCAGCAGCTTAGACCTATTCCGGGAACTAGCGGTTTACGAGCAGTACTTC
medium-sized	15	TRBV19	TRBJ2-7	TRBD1	CASRETPGQGYEQYF	TGTGCCAGTAGAGAGACACCGGGACAGGGCTACGAGCAGTACTTC
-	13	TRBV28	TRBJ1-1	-	CASKSPQNTEAFF	TGTGCCAGCAAGAGCCCGCAGAACACTGAAGCTTTCTTT
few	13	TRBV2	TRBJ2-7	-	CASSEYGGEMQYF	TGTGCCAGCAGTGAATACGGGGGAGAAATGCAGTACTTC
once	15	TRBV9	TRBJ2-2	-	CASSTPRGVTGELFF	TGTGCCAGCAGCACCCCCAGGGGTGTCACCGGGGAGCTGTTTTTT
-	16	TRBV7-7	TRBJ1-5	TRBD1	CASSLDHRGDTQPQHF	TGTGCTAGCAGCTTAGATCACAGGGGGGATACTCAGCCCCAGCATTTT
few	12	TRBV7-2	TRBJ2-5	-	CASSLVGETQYF	TGTGCCAGCAGCTTAGTTGGCGAGACCCAGTACTTC
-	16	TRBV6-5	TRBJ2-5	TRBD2	CASSYSASGGRATQYF	TGTGCCAGCAGTTACTCTGCTAGCGGGGGTCGTGCGACCCAGTACTTC
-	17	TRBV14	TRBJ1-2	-	CASSQDNWAGLNYGYTF	TGTGCCAGCAGCCAAGATAATTGGGCAGGATTAAACTATGGCTACACCTTC
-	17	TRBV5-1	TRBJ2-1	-	CASSLIEALGSYNEQFF	TGCGCCAGCAGCTTAATAGAGGCCCTAGGCTCCTACAATGAGCAGTTCTTC
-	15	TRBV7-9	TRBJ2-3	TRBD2	CASSVSGRFTDTQYF	TGTGCCAGCAGTGTTAGCGGGAGATTCACAGATACGCAGTATTTT
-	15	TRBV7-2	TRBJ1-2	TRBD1	CASSLTTGGGYGYTF	TGTGCCAGCAGCTTAACCACAGGGGGCGGCTATGGCTACACCTTC
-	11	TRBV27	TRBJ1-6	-	CASSFKGALHF	TGTGCCAGCAGTTTTAAAGGAGCCCTCCACTTT
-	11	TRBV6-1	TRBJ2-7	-	CASSRGYEQYF	TGTGCCAGCAGCAGGGGCTACGAGCAGTACTTC
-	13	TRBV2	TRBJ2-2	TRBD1	CATGTDNTGELFF	TGTGCCACCGGGACAGACAACACCGGGGAGCTGTTTTTT
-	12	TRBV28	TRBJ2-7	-	CASSPGLHEQYF	TGTGCCAGCAGTCCCGGGTTGCACGAGCAGTACTTC
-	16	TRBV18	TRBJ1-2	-	CASSPPGASSNYGYTF	TGTGCCAGCTCACCACCTGGGGCGTCGTCTAACTATGGCTACACCTTC
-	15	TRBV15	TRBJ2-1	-	CATSRDKSLYNEQFF	TGTGCCACCAGCAGAGATAAATCACTCTACAATGAGCAGTTCTTC
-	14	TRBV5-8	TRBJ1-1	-	CASSRPDRISEAFF	TGTGCCAGCAGCCGCCCTGACAGGATTTCTGAAGCTTTCTTT
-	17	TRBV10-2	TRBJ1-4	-	CASSESSKGAWVRKLFF	TGCGCCAGCAGTGAGTCAAGTAAAGGAGCGTGGGTGAGAAAACTGTTTTTT
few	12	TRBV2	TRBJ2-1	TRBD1	CARGTAAGEQFF	TGTGCCAGAGGGACAGCGGCCGGTGAGCAGTTCTTC
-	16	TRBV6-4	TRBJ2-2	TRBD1	CASSLGQGPNTGELFF	TGTGCCAGCAGTTTGGGACAGGGGCCTAACACCGGGGAGCTGTTTTTT
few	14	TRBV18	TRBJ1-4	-	CASSPKAGNEKLFF	TGTGCCAGCTCACCAAAGGCAGGGAATGAAAAACTGTTTTTT
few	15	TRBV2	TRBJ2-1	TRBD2	CAIHLGLAGANEQFF	TGTGCCATCCACCTCGGGCTAGCGGGAGCTAATGAGCAGTTCTTC
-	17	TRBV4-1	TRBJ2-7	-	CASSQYGGGLEAYEQYF	TGCGCCAGCAGCCAATATGGTGGGGGACTGGAGGCCTACGAGCAGTACTTC
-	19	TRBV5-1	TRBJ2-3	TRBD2	CASSVGQGPTSGNTDTQYF	TGCGCCAGCAGCGTTGGACAGGGTCCCACTAGCGGGAACACAGATACGCAGTATTTT
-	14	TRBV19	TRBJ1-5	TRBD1	CASRGTGANQPQHF	TGTGCCAGTAGGGGGACAGGGGCCAATCAGCCCCAGCATTTT
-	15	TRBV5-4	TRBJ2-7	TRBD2	CASSQRTSGRYEQYF	TGTGCCAGCAGCCAAAGGACTAGCGGGAGGTACGAGCAGTACTTC
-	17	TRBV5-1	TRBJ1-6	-	CASSWEGVSSYNSPLHF	TGCGCCAGCAGCTGGGAGGGGGTCAGCTCCTATAATTCACCCCTCCACTTT
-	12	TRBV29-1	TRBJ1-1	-	CSVEDGAGEAFF	TGCAGCGTTGAAGATGGCGCAGGGGAAGCTTTCTTT
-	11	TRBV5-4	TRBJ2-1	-	CALSGVNEQFF	TGTGCCCTATCTGGAGTCAATGAGCAGTTCTTC
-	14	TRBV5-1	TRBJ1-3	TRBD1	CASSNGQGGNTIYF	TGCGCCAGCAGCAACGGACAGGGCGGGAACACCATATATTTT
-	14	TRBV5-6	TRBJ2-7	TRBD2	CASSLTSGPYEQYF	TGTGCCAGCAGCTTGACTAGCGGGCCGTACGAGCAGTACTTC
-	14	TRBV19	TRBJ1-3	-	CASIGRLSGNTIYF	TGTGCCAGTATCGGCAGACTCTCTGGAAACACCATATATTTT
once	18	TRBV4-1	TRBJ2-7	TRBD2	CASSQAFTPGLVPYEQYF	TGCGCCAGCAGCCAAGCGTTTACCCCGGGACTAGTTCCCTACGAGCAGTACTTC
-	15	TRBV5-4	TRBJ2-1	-	CASSLEGQLYNEQFF	TGTGCCAGCAGCTTGGAAGGACAGTTGTACAATGAGCAGTTCTTC
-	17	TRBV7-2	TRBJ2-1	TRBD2	CASSPNPAGDPMGEQFF	TGTGCCAGCAGCCCGAACCCAGCGGGAGACCCTATGGGTGAGCAGTTCTTC
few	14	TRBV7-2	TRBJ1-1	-	CASTIGVSGTEAFF	TGTGCCAGCACGATAGGGGTCTCGGGCACTGAAGCTTTCTTT
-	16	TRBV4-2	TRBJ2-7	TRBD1	CASSQGTGGQSGEQYF	TGTGCCAGCAGCCAAGGGACAGGGGGCCAAAGTGGCGAGCAGTACTTC
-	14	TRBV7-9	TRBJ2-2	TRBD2	CASSFTSGTGELFF	TGTGCCAGCAGCTTTACTAGCGGGACCGGGGAGCTGTTTTTT
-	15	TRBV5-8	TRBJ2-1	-	CASSFAGASYNEQFF	TGTGCCAGCAGCTTCGCGGGGGCCTCCTACAATGAGCAATTCTTC
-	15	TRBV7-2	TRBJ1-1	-	CASSLADRTATEAFF	TGTGCCAGCAGCTTAGCGGACCGGACAGCCACTGAAGCTTTCTTT
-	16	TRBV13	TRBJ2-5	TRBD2	CASSLGTSGGQETQYF	TGTGCCAGCAGCTTAGGAACTAGCGGGGGGCAAGAGACCCAGTACTTC
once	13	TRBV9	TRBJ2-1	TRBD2	CASSGGGHNEQFF	TGTGCCAGCAGCGGCGGGGGGCACAATGAGCAGTTCTTC
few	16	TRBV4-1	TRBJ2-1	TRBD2	CASSQPTSGRALAQFF	TGCGCCAGCAGCCAACCGACTAGCGGGAGGGCTTTGGCGCAGTTCTTC
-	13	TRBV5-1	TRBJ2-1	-	CASSLRDYNEQFF	TGCGCCAGCAGCCTCCGGGACTACAATGAGCAGTTCTTC